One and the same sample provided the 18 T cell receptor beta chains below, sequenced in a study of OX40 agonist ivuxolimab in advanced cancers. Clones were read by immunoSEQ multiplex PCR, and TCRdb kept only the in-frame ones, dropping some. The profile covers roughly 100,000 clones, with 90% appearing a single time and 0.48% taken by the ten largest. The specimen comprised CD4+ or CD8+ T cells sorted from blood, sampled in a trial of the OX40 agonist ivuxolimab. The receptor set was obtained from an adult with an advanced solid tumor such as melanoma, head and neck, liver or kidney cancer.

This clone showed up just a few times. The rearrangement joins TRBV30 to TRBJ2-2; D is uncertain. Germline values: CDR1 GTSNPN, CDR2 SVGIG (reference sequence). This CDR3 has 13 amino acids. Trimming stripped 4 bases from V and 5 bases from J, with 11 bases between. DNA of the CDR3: TGTGCCTGGAAGGGCAGTTGGACCGGGGAGCTGTTTTTT. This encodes CAWKGSWTGELFF. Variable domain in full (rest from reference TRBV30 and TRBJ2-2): SQTIHQWPATLVQPVGSPLSLECTVEGTSNPNLYWYRQAAGRGLQLLFYSVGIGQISSEVPQNLSASRPQDRQFILSSKKLLLSDSGFYLCAWKGSWTGELFFGEGSRLTVL.

The chain's CDR3 is CASILTSGGLSGANVLTF. The CDR3 nucleotides read TGTGCCAGTATCCTGACTAGCGGGGGCCTCTCTGGGGCCAACGTCCTGACTTTC. This sequence joins TRBV19 and TRBJ2-6, with TRBD2 identical over 12 bases. The CDR3 spans 18 residues. Unmatched junction bases numbered 7, after V lost 7 bases and J lost 0 bases. Germline V gene lookup returns CDR1 LNHDA and CDR2 SQIVND (reference sequence).

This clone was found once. CDR3 nucleotides: TGTGCCAGCAGCCCACAGGGGGGGCTGGGGTATGGCTACACCTTC. Amino acid sequence: CASSPQGGLGYGYTF. The rearrangement joins TRBV9 to TRBJ1-2; 8 bases map to TRBD1. The germline CDR1 and CDR2 sequences are SGDLS and YYNGEE. V lost 4 bases and J lost 5; bases outside the gene matches: 10. This CDR3 comprises 15 residues.

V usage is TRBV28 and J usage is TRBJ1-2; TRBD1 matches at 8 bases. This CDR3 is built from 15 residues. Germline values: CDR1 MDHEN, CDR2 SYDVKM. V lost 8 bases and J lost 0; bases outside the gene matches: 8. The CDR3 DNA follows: TGTGCCAGCTCGGCAGGGGGCGAGCCTAACTATGGCTACACCTTC. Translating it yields CASSAGGEPNYGYTF.

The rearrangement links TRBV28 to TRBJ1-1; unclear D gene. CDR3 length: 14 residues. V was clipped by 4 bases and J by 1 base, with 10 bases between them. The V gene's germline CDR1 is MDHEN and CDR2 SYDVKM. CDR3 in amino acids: CASSSHYPNTEAFF. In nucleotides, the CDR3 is TGTGCCAGCAGTTCTCACTATCCGAACACTGAAGCTTTCTTT.

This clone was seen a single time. The CDR3 region is CASGSGDTQYF. DNA of the CDR3: TGTGCCAGCGGTAGCGGGGATACGCAGTATTTT. The rearrangement joins TRBV7-9 to TRBJ2-3; 7 positions match TRBD2. The germline V gene has CDR1 SEHNR and CDR2 FQNEAQ (reference sequence). Trimming at V came to 8 bases and at J to 6 bases, leaving 2 bases not matched to a gene. The CDR3 has 11 residues. The full variable domain, completed using reference TRBV7-9 and TRBJ2-3, is DTGVSQNPRHKITKRGQNVTFRCDPISEHNRLYWYRQTLGQGPEFLTYFQNEAQLEKSRLLSDRFSAERPKGSFSTLEIQRTEQGDSAMYLCASGSGDTQYFGPGTRLTVL.

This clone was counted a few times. DNA for the CDR3: TGTGCCAGCAGTTGGACAGGGCTAAGCTCACCCCTCCACTTT. This encodes CASSWTGLSSPLHF. The V gene is TRBV28, the J gene TRBJ1-6; 8 bases align to TRBD1. Per the germline V gene, CDR1 is MDHEN and CDR2 is SYDVKM. J gave up 10 bases and V 4 bases, and 6 bases lay outside the gene matches. The CDR3 length is 14 residues.

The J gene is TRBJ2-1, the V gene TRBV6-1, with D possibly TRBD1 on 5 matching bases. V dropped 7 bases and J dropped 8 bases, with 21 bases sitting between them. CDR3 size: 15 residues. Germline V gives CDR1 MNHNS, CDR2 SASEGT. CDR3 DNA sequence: TGTGCCAGCACCAGAATTGGACAACGTTTACATGAGCAGTTCTTC. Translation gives CASTRIGQRLHEQFF.

The chain's CDR3 is CASSFSVETQYF. CDR3 nucleotides: TGCGCCAGCAGCTTCTCAGTAGAGACCCAGTACTTC. The rearrangement uses TRBV5-1 and TRBJ2-5, with no clear D. The germline CDR1 and CDR2 sequences are SGHRS and YFSETQ. V was cut by 2 bases and J by 4 bases, with 6 bases left in between. The CDR3 extends over 12 amino acids.

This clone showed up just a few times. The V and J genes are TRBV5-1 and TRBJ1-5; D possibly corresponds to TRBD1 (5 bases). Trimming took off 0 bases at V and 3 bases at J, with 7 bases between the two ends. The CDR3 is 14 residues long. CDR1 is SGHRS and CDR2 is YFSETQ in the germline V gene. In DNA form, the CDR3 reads TGCGCCAGCAGCTTGGAGGGGCACAATCAGCCCCAGCATTTT. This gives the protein CASSLEGHNQPQHF.

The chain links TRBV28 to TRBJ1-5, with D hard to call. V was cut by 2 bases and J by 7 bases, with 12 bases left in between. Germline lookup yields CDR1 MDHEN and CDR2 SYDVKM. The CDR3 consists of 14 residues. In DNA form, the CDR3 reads TGTGCCAGCAGTTTAATAGGTAATGGACAGCCCCAGCATTTT. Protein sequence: CASSLIGNGQPQHF.

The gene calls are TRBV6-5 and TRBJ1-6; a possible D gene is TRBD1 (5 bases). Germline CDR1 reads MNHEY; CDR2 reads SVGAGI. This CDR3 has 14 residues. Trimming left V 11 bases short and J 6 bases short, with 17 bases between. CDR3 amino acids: CACSSGYPNSPLHF. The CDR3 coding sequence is TGTGCCTGTAGTTCAGGGTACCCTAATTCACCCCTCCACTTT.

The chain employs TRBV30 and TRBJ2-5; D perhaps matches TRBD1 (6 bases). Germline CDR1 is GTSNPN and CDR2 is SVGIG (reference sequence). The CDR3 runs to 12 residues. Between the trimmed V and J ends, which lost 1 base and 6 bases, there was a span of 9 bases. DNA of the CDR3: TGTGCCTGGAGTGGCCAGGGGAAGACCCAGTACTTC. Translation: CAWSGQGKTQYF. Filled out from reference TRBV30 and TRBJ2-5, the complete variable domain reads SQTIHQWPATLVQPVGSPLSLECTVEGTSNPNLYWYRQAAGRGLQLLFYSVGIGQISSEVPQNLSASRPQDRQFILSSKKLLLSDSGFYLCAWSGQGKTQYFGPGTRLLVL.

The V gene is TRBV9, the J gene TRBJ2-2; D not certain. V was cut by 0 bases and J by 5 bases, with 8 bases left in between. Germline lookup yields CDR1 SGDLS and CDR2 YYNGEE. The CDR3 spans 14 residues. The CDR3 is CASSVVHTTGELFF. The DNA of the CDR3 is TGTGCCAGCAGCGTAGTTCATACAACCGGGGAGCTGTTTTTT.

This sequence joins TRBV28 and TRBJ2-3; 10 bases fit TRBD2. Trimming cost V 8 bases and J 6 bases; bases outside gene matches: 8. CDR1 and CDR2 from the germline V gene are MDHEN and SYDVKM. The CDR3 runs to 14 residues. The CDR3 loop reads CASLSGGAVDTQYF. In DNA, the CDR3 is TGTGCCAGCCTCAGCGGGGGGGCCGTTGATACGCAGTATTTT.

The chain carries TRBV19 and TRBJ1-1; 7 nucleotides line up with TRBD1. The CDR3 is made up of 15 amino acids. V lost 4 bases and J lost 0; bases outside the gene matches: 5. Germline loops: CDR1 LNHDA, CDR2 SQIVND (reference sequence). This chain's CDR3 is CASSTQGQLNTEAFF. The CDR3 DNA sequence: TGTGCCAGTAGTACGCAGGGACAGCTGAACACTGAAGCTTTCTTT. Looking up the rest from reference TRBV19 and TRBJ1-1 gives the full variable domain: DGGITQSPKYLFRKEGQNVTLSCEQNLNHDAMYWYRQDPGQGLRLIYYSQIVNDFQKGDIAEGYSVSREKKESFPLTVTSAQKNPTAFYLCASSTQGQLNTEAFFGQGTRLTVV.

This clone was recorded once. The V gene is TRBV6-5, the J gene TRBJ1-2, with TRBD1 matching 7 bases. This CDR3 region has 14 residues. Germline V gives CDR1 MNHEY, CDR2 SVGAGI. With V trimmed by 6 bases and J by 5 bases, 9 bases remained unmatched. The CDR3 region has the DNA TGTGCCAGCAGGTTACAACAGGGGTCTTATGGCTACACCTTC. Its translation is CASRLQQGSYGYTF.

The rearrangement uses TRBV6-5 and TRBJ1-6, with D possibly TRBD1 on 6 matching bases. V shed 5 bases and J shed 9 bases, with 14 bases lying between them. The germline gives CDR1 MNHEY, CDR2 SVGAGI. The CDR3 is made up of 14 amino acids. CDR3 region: CASSVQGMTSPLHF. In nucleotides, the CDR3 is TGTGCCAGCAGTGTCCAGGGGATGACTTCACCCCTCCACTTT.